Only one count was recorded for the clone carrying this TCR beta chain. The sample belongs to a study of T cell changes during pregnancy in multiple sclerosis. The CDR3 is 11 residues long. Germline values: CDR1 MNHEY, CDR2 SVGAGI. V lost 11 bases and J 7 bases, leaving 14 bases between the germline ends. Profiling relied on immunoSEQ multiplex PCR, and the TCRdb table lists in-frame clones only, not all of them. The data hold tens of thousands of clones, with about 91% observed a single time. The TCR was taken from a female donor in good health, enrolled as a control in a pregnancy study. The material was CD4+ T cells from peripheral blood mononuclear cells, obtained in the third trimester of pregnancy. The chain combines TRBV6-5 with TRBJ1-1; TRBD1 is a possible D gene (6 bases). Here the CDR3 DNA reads TGTGCCGCACGGGAGGGGGATGAAGCTTTCTTT. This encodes CAAREGDEAFF.